Presented here are 32 T cell receptor beta chains from one specimen sequenced in a study of blood T cell repertoires in COVID-19. The table came from immunoSEQ multiplex PCR; TCRdb's copy has only in-frame clones and leaves some out. In the table there are roughly 190,000 clones, around 76% of which are singletons. Material: PBMCs or T cells enriched from blood (not recorded which). These receptors were obtained from a woman aged 45-65 years with acute COVID-19.

This chain joins TRBV15 and TRBJ2-7; 8 bases map to TRBD1. This CDR3 is 14 amino acids long. From germline, CDR1 is LNHNV and CDR2 YYDKDF (reference sequence). J lost 4 bases, V lost 3 bases, and 5 bases had no gene match. The CDR3 nucleotides are TGTGCCACCAGCAGGGGGACAGGAGAATACGAGCAGTACGTC. Amino acids: CATSRGTGEYEQYV.

The gene calls are TRBV5-1 and TRBJ2-3; TRBD2 aligns across 14 bases. CDR1 is SGHRS and CDR2 is YFSETQ in the germline V gene. This CDR3 contains 15 residues. J was trimmed by 6 bases and V by 4 bases; bases with no gene match: 4. CDR3 amino acids: CASSHGLAGGDTQYF. The CDR3, as DNA: TGCGCCAGCAGCCACGGACTAGCGGGGGGTGATACGCAGTATTTT.

This clone was detected once. This sequence joins TRBV10-3 and TRBJ1-2; perhaps TRBD1 as D (5 bases). Germline V gene lookup returns CDR1 ENHRY and CDR2 SYGVKD. This CDR3 contains 15 residues. The V and J ends lost 5 bases and 2 bases respectively, with 15 bases between them. The CDR3: CAISPHGGRNYGYTF. CDR3 sequence (DNA): TGTGCCATCAGTCCTCACGGGGGTCGAAACTATGGCTACACCTTC.

V usage is TRBV4-3 and J usage is TRBJ1-1; D is undetermined. The CDR3 has 15 residues. Germline values: CDR1 LGHNA, CDR2 YSLEER. Trimming shortened V by 0 bases and J by 0 bases, and 8 bases separated the two germline ends. CDR3 loop: CASSQEGGMNTEAFF. CDR3 nucleotides: TGCGCCAGCAGCCAAGAGGGCGGGATGAACACTGAAGCTTTCTTT.

This clone qualifies as medium-sized (0.01 to 0.1%). The gene calls are TRBV4-3 and TRBJ1-1, with TRBD1 matching 9 bases. Germline values: CDR1 LGHNA, CDR2 YSLEER. The junction had 5 bases not matched to a gene; V was cut back by 4 bases and J by 5 bases. The CDR3 contains 14 residues. The CDR3 sequence is CASSPETGGTEAFF. The CDR3 DNA reads as TGCGCCAGCAGCCCCGAGACAGGGGGGACTGAAGCTTTCTTT.

The DNA of the CDR3 is TGTGCCACCAGTGGCCTCCGGGACAGCAACAATCAGCCCCAGCATTTT. Its translation: CATSGLRDSNNQPQHF. V and J are TRBV24-1 and TRBJ1-5; TRBD1 agrees at 7 bases. The V segment lost 5 bases and the J segment 3 bases; nucleotides outside the gene matches: 9. This CDR3 is built from 16 residues. The germline V gene has CDR1 KGHDR and CDR2 SFDVKD.

The chain recombines TRBV9 with TRBJ1-1, with D hard to call. The CDR3 covers 14 residues. Trimming removed 0 bases from V and 0 bases from J, with 6 bases in between. The germline gives CDR1 SGDLS, CDR2 YYNGEE. In DNA, the CDR3 is TGTGCCAGCAGCGTAGGGAGAATGAACACTGAAGCTTTCTTT. It yields the protein CASSVGRMNTEAFF.

As for this clone: Germline is not matched at one junction end, which may reflect a read error. The V and J genes are TRBV2 and TRBJ2-5, with D hard to call. This CDR3 is 15 amino acids long. Germline loops: CDR1 SNHLY, CDR2 FYNNEI. CDR3: CASSEGALNQETRYF. The CDR3 coding sequence is TGTGCCAGCAGTGAAGGGGCATTAAACCAAGAGACCCGGTACTTC.

The chain is built from TRBV12-3 or TRBV12-4 and TRBJ1-1, with D unresolved. CDR3 length: 11 residues. The ends were cut back, 8 bases at V and 5 bases at J, with 9 bases in the middle. Here the CDR3 reads CASSIRTEAFF. In nucleotides, the CDR3 is TGTGCCAGCTCGATCAGGACTGAAGCTTTCTTT.

This rearrangement joins TRBV27 to TRBJ1-2; 11 positions match TRBD1. CDR1 and CDR2 from the germline V gene are MNHEY and SMNVEV (reference sequence). This CDR3 comprises 18 residues. The J segment lost 6 bases and the V segment lost 2 bases, leaving 14 bases of the junction unmatched. The chain's CDR3 is CASSLGGGGQGAPHGYTF. The CDR3 coding sequence is TGTGCCAGCAGTTTAGGGGGGGGAGGACAGGGGGCGCCCCATGGCTACACCTTC.

The V call is TRBV28, the J call TRBJ2-1, with TRBD2 identical over 10 bases. From germline, CDR1 is MDHEN and CDR2 SYDVKM. J gave up 3 bases and V 7 bases, and 6 bases lay outside the gene matches. The CDR3 has 15 residues. The DNA of the CDR3 is TGTGCCAGCAATCCTAGCGGGGGCGACTACAATGAGCAGTTCTTC. Protein sequence: CASNPSGGDYNEQFF.

The CDR3 bases are TGTGCCATCAGTGCAGACGGACACTCTGGAAACACCATATATTTT. It is translated as CAISADGHSGNTIYF. J is TRBJ1-3 and V is TRBV10-3; TRBD1 might be the D (5 bases). Germline V gives CDR1 ENHRY, CDR2 SYGVKD. CDR3 length: 15 amino acids. V was trimmed by 4 bases and J by 0 bases, leaving 10 bases between them.

A single count supports this clone. This chain connects TRBV6-1 to TRBJ1-2; 7 bases match TRBD1. The germline V gene has CDR1 MNHNS and CDR2 SASEGT. The CDR3 runs 15 residues. V was clipped by 0 bases and J by 3 bases; unmatched bases: 4. CDR3 sequence: CASSEAPGTDYGYTF. In nucleotides, the CDR3 is TGTGCCAGCAGTGAAGCTCCAGGGACAGACTATGGCTACACCTTC.

The gene calls are TRBV29-1 and TRBJ2-3; TRBD1 agrees at 7 bases. The J segment lost 4 bases and the V segment lost 5 bases, leaving 3 bases of the junction unmatched. The V gene's germline CDR1 is SQVTM and CDR2 ANQGSEA. The CDR3 is 12 amino acids. The CDR3 region is CSVQTGSDTQYF. The CDR3 DNA is TGCAGCGTTCAGACAGGGTCAGATACGCAGTATTTT.

The chain links TRBV13 to TRBJ2-6; 7 positions match TRBD2. The germline V gene encodes CDR1 PRHDT and CDR2 FYEKMQ (reference sequence). This CDR3 comprises 19 residues. V shed 5 bases and J 0 bases; nucleotides not matched to a gene: 13. CDR3 loop: CASSIASGTTRSGANVLTF. For the CDR3, the DNA is TGTGCCAGCAGCATCGCATCCGGGACTACTCGCTCTGGGGCCAACGTCCTGACTTTC.

CDR3 nucleotides: TGCGCCAGCAGCCTGCTAGCGGGGGGGAACACCGGGGAGCTGTTTTTT. Translated, it gives CASSLLAGGNTGELFF. The chain has TRBV5-1 and TRBJ2-2; 11 nucleotides align to TRBD2. Per germline, CDR1 SGHRS and CDR2 YFSETQ. The V and J ends lost 4 bases and 1 base, in that order; junction bases with no gene match: 3. The CDR3 spans 16 residues.

The gene calls are TRBV5-6 and TRBJ1-1; D is possibly TRBD1 (6 bases). The CDR3 length is 15 residues. The V and J ends lost 0 bases and 5 bases respectively, with 14 bases between them. Germline V gene lookup returns CDR1 SGHDT and CDR2 YYEEEE. The chain's CDR3 is CASSLGQVQGTEAFF. The CDR3 bases are TGTGCCAGCAGCTTGGGACAGGTTCAAGGGACTGAAGCTTTCTTT.

Points on this clone: Other nucleotide sequences from this sample produce the same CDR3. The chain recombines TRBV28 with TRBJ1-5; D unresolved. The V end lost 3 bases, the J end lost 2 bases, and 8 bases lay between the germline ends. Germline V CDR1 and CDR2: MDHEN, SYDVKM. The CDR3 is 14 amino acids. The CDR3 loop is CASSLSLGNQPQHF. In DNA form, the CDR3 reads TGTGCCAGCAGTTTGTCCCTCGGCAATCAGCCCCAGCATTTT.

The CDR3 sequence is CASSLYQASSTDTQYF. In DNA form, the CDR3 reads TGTGCCAGCAGCTTATATCAAGCATCTAGCACAGATACGCAGTATTTT. V is TRBV7-6 and J is TRBJ2-3; no definite D call. The V gene's germline CDR1 is SGHVS and CDR2 FNYEAQ. V lost 2 bases and J lost 0, with 12 bases in between. CDR3 length: 16 residues.

This clone was observed a handful of times. The chain has TRBV6-5 and TRBJ2-3; D not resolved. The V end lost 2 bases, the J end lost 2 bases, and 5 bases lay between the germline ends. This CDR3 contains 13 residues. Germline V gene sequence: CDR1 MNHEY, CDR2 SVGAGI. This CDR3 is CASSYMYTDTQYF. Written as DNA, the CDR3 is TGTGCCAGCAGTTACATGTACACAGATACGCAGTATTTT.

The chain carries TRBV19 and TRBJ1-1; D remains unclear. V was clipped by 6 bases and J by 0 bases, with 11 bases between them. The CDR3 has 14 amino acids. Per germline, CDR1 LNHDA and CDR2 SQIVND (reference sequence). Here the CDR3 DNA reads TGTGCCAGTAGGGCGGAGGGAATGAACACTGAAGCTTTCTTT. Its protein is CASRAEGMNTEAFF.

J is TRBJ1-5 and V is TRBV20-1; D perhaps matches TRBD1 (6 bases). In germline, CDR1 is DFQATT, CDR2 SNEGSKA (reference sequence). This CDR3 region has 15 residues. Deletions cut 3 bases from V and 0 bases from J, with 12 bases between. The CDR3 DNA follows: TGCAGTGCTAGTTTCGGGACAAATAGCAATCAGCCCCAGCATTTT. Protein product: CSASFGTNSNQPQHF.

A few counts support this clone. The CDR3 region has the DNA TGTGCCAGCAGTTACAATCTCCGTGACACGAAACTCACAGATACGCAGTATTTT. It codes for CASSYNLRDTKLTDTQYF. The rearrangement joins TRBV6-2 or TRBV6-3 to TRBJ2-3; D gene unclear. V shed 2 bases and J shed 2 bases, with 20 bases lying between them. The germline V gene encodes CDR1 MNHEY and CDR2 SVGEGT. This CDR3 has 18 residues.

This clone was found a few times. The chain has TRBV9 and TRBJ2-5, with D possibly matching TRBD1 (6 bases). This CDR3 spans 14 amino acids. V shed 7 bases and J shed 5 bases, with 18 bases lying between them. The germline V gene has CDR1 SGDLS and CDR2 YYNGEE. This CDR3 reads CASETGDADETQYF. In nucleotides, the CDR3 is TGTGCCAGCGAGACAGGAGATGCTGACGAGACCCAGTACTTC. Using reference TRBV9 and TRBJ2-5 for the parts outside the CDR3, the full variable domain is DSGVTQTPKHLITATGQRVTLRCSPRSGDLSVYWYQQSLDQGLQFLIQYYNGEERAKGNILERFSAQQFPDLHSELNLSSLELGDSALYFCASETGDADETQYFGPGTRLLVL.

This chain joins TRBV9 and TRBJ2-6; the D gene is possibly TRBD2 (7 bases). V was pared by 3 bases and J by 2 bases, with 12 bases between. The germline V gene has CDR1 SGDLS and CDR2 YYNGEE. This CDR3 has 16 amino acids. CDR3 amino acids: CASSGGGGAGANVLTF. The CDR3 nucleotides are TGTGCCAGCAGCGGGGGCGGGGGCGCTGGGGCCAACGTCCTGACTTTC.

This sequence joins TRBV5-1 and TRBJ1-6; D is unclear. Looked up from germline, CDR1 is SGHRS and CDR2 is YFSETQ. Trimming pared 4 bases from V and 5 bases from J, leaving 10 bases between. The CDR3 loop spans 14 amino acids. In nucleotides, the CDR3 is TGCGCCAGCAGCCCCACATACAATAATTCACCCCTCCACTTT. Encoded protein: CASSPTYNNSPLHF.

This sequence joins TRBV7-2 and TRBJ2-3; 11 positions match TRBD1. The CDR3 is 14 residues long. Trimming cost V 7 bases and J 4 bases; bases outside gene matches: 4. CDR1 is SGHTA, CDR2 FQGNSA, per germline. CDR3 DNA: TGTGCCAGCACCCGGACAGGGGGCGCAGATACGCAGTATTTT. This gives the protein CASTRTGGADTQYF.

V is TRBV2 and J is TRBJ1-3; D remains ambiguous. From germline, CDR1 is SNHLY and CDR2 FYNNEI. Deletions cut 3 bases from V and 0 bases from J, with 18 bases between. The CDR3 runs to 18 residues. The CDR3 nucleotides read TGTGCCAGCAGTGAGCGGCGGATTGGCGGGAACTCTGGAAACACCATATATTTT. It specifies CASSERRIGGNSGNTIYF.

This clone was counted only a few times. DNA of the CDR3: TGTGCCAGCAGTTTAACAGGTGGCTATGGCTACACCTTC. It yields the protein CASSLTGGYGYTF. V is TRBV12-3 or TRBV12-4 and J is TRBJ1-2; D possibly corresponds to TRBD1 (5 bases). Trimming took off 2 bases at V and 4 bases at J, with 8 bases between the two ends. The CDR3 consists of 13 residues.

This sequence joins TRBV2 and TRBJ2-2; 11 nucleotides align to TRBD2. Germline V CDR1 and CDR2: SNHLY, FYNNEI. CDR3 length equals 15 residues. V was pared by 6 bases and J by 6 bases, with 6 bases of the junction left unmatched. This chain's CDR3 is CASSQTSGVAGELFF. The CDR3 DNA sequence: TGTGCCAGCAGCCAGACTAGCGGGGTTGCCGGGGAGCTGTTTTTT.

The V and J genes are TRBV19 and TRBJ2-3, with a possible D match to TRBD2 (6 bases). The CDR3 contains 16 residues. Germline V CDR1 and CDR2: LNHDA, SQIVND (reference sequence). V dropped 3 bases and J dropped 1 base, with 14 bases sitting between them. The CDR3, as DNA: TGTGCCAGTAGTATTAGGGCGGGGCACCGCACAGATACGCAGTATTTT. Its translation is CASSIRAGHRTDTQYF.

V and J are TRBV24-1 and TRBJ2-1; D perhaps matches TRBD1 (6 bases). V gave up 4 bases and J gave up 4 bases, with 19 bases separating them. The V gene's germline CDR1 is KGHDR and CDR2 SFDVKD. The CDR3 runs to 17 residues. In DNA, the CDR3 is TGTGCCACCAGTGACCCCCGGACAGAGGCTACTTACAATGAGCAGTTCTTC. The encoded protein is CATSDPRTEATYNEQFF.